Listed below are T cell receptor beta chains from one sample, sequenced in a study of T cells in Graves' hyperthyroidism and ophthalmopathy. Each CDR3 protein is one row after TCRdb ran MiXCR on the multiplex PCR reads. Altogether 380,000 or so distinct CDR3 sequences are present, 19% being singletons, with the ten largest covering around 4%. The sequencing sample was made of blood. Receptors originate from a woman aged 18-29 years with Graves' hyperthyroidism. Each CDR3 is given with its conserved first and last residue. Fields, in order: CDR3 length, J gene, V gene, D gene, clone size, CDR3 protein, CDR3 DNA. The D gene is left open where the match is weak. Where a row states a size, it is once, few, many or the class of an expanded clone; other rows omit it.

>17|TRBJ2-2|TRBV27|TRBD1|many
CASSLSRTGSWTGELFF
TGTGCCAGCAGTTTATCCAGGACAGGGTCGTGGACCGGGGAGCTGTTTTTT
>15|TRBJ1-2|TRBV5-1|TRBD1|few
CASSPRAGGVGGYTF
TGCGCCAGCAGCCCGAGAGCAGGGGGCGTCGGTGGCTACACCTTC
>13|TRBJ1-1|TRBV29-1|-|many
CSVERGGITEAFF
TGCAGCGTTGAAAGAGGGGGAATAACTGAAGCTTTCTTT
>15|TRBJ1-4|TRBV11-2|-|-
CASSLGAGFGEKLFF
TGTGCCAGCAGCTTAGGGGCAGGGTTTGGCGAAAAACTGTTTTTT
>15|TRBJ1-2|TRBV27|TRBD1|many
CASSMATGGRYGYTF
TGTGCCAGCAGTATGGCGACAGGGGGTAGATATGGCTACACCTTC
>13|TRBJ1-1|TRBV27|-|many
CASSLGAITEAFF
TGTGCCAGCAGTTTAGGGGCAATAACTGAAGCTTTCTTT
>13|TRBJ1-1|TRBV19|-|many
CASSATANTEAFF
TGTGCCAGTAGCGCGACAGCGAACACTGAAGCTTTCTTT
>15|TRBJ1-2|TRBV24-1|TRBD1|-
CASSAWGQRIYGYTF
TGTGCCAGCAGTGCCTGGGGACAGAGGATCTATGGCTACACCTTC
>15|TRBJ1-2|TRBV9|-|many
CASSVGGVPYYGYTF
TGTGCCAGCAGCGTAGGGGGGGTTCCGTACTATGGCTACACCTTC
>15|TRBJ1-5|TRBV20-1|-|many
CSARDHTYSNQPQHF
TGCAGTGCTAGAGATCACACCTATAGCAATCAGCCCCAGCATTTT
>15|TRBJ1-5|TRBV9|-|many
CASSGGHSSNQPQHF
TGTGCCAGCAGCGGGGGACACAGTAGCAATCAGCCCCAGCATTTT
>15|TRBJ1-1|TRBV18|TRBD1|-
CASSPLQGGNTEAFF
TGTGCCAGCTCCCCTTTACAGGGGGGGAACACTGAAGCTTTCTTT
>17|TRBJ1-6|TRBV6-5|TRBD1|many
CASSYYPEQGQSSPLHF
TGTGCCAGCAGTTACTACCCTGAACAGGGACAGAGTTCACCCCTCCACTTT
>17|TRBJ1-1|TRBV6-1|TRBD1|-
CASSERGRGVRNTEAFF
TGTGCCAGCAGTGAAAGGGGGCGCGGAGTGAGGAACACTGAAGCTTTCTTT
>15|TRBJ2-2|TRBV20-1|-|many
CSADVGGGNTGELFF
TGCAGTGCTGACGTAGGTGGGGGGAACACCGGGGAGCTGTTTTTT
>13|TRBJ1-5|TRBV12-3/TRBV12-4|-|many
CASSLGGYQPQHF
TGTGCCAGCAGTTTGGGGGGGTATCAGCCCCAGCATTTT
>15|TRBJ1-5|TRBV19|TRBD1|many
CASRRQGASNQPQHF
TGTGCCAGTAGAAGACAGGGGGCGAGCAATCAGCCCCAGCATTTT
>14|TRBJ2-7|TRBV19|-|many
CASSGGVYSHEQYF
TGTGCCAGTAGTGGCGGGGTGTACTCCCACGAGCAGTACTTC
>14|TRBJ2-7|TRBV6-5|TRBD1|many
CASSYSGTGDEQYF
TGTGCCAGCAGTTACTCCGGGACAGGGGACGAGCAGTACTTC
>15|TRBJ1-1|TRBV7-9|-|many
CASSPYIGPGTEAFF
TGTGCCAGCAGCCCTTATATTGGGCCGGGCACTGAAGCTTTCTTT
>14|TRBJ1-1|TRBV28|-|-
CASLTQGCRSKAFF
TGTGCCAGCCTAACTCAGGGATGTAGATCTAAAGCTTTCTTT
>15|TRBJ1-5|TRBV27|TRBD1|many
CASSFGRGTGQPQHF
TGTGCCAGCAGTTTCGGCAGGGGGACGGGACAGCCCCAGCATTTT
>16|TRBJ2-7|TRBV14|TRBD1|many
CASSRRQGAPSYEQYF
TGTGCCAGCAGCCGACGACAGGGGGCCCCCTCCTACGAGCAGTACTTC
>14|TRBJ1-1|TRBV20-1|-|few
CSARGRRGLAEAFF
TGCAGTGCTAGAGGCCGCAGGGGATTGGCTGAAGCTTTCTTT
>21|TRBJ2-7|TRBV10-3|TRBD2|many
CAISDSFPNGGAGGYTYEQYF
TGTGCCATCAGTGACTCGTTCCCTAATGGTGGCGCGGGGGGTTACACCTACGAGCAGTACTTC
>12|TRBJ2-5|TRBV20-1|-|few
CSARDMGETQYF
TGCAGTGCTAGAGATATGGGGGAGACCCAGTACTTC
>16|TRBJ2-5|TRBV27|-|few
CASTLNEKSPGETQYF
TGTGCCAGCACCCTAAATGAGAAAAGCCCCGGAGAGACCCAGTACTTC
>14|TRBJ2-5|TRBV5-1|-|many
CASSSGGTEETQYF
TGCGCCAGCAGCTCGGGGGGGACAGAAGAGACCCAGTACTTC
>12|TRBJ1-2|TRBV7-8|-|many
CASSLFNYGYTF
TGTGCCAGCAGCTTATTCAACTATGGCTACACCTTC
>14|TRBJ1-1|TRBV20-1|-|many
CSARWAEGNTEAFF
TGCAGTGCTAGATGGGCCGAGGGGAACACTGAAGCTTTCTTT
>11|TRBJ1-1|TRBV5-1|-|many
CASSVGHSAFF
TGCGCCAGCAGCGTAGGACACTCGGCTTTCTTT
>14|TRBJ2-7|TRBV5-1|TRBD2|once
CASSSGLPTYEQYF
TGCGCCAGCAGCTCGGGACTACCTACCTACGAGCAGTACTTC
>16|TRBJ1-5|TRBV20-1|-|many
CSAREMLGRKDQPQHF
TGCAGTGCTAGAGAGATGTTAGGGAGGAAGGATCAGCCCCAGCATTTT
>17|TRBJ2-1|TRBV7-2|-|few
CASSRTSGGNIYNEQFF
TGTGCCAGCAGCCGTACATCTGGCGGGAACATCTACAATGAGCAGTTCTTC
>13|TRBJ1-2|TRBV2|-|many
CASSPEGMGGYTF
TGTGCCAGCAGCCCGGAGGGGATGGGTGGCTACACCTTC
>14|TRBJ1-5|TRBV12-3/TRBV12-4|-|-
CASSHDRSNQPQHF
TGTGCCAGCAGCCATGACAGGAGCAATCAGCCCCAGCATTTT
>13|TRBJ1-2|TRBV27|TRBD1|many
CASSTGVSYGYTF
TGTGCCAGCAGCACAGGGGTTAGCTATGGCTACACCTTC
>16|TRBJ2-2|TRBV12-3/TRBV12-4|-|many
CASSFTPHTNTGELFF
TGTGCCAGCAGTTTTACCCCCCACACGAACACCGGGGAGCTGTTTTTT
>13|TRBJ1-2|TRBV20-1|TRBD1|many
CSAGGGTGVGYTF
TGCAGTGCGGGAGGCGGGACAGGGGTTGGCTACACCTTC
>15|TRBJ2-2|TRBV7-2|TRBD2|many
CASSHLAGRVGELFF
TGTGCCAGCAGCCACCTAGCGGGCCGGGTCGGGGAGCTGTTTTTT
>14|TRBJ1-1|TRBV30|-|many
CAWRGIRKNTEAFF
TGTGCCTGGAGGGGTATTCGGAAGAACACTGAAGCTTTCTTT